This passage covers 7 T cell receptor beta chains from one sample sequenced in a study of CD8 T cells in ankylosing spondylitis. TCRdb independently ran MiXCR on the 5' RACE reads; one entry per CDR3 protein. Of some 250,000 distinct CDR3 sequences in the sample, 20% to 30% were seen once. The sequenced sample was blood, either unsorted or a sorted T cell fraction (not recorded which). These receptors were taken from a male donor with ankylosing spondylitis or in good health (not recorded which).

This chain links TRBV3-1 with TRBJ2-1; D assignment may be TRBD1 or TRBD2 (6 bases each). Germline V gene sequence: CDR1 LGHDT, CDR2 YNNKEL (reference sequence). There are 15 residues in the CDR3. V shed 1 base and J shed 6 bases, with 13 bases lying between them. CDR3 loop: CASSQARGQLNEQFF. The DNA for the CDR3 is TGTGCCAGCAGCCAAGCCCGGGGGCAGCTCAATGAGCAGTTCTTC.

The chain combines TRBV20-1 with TRBJ2-2, with TRBD1 as a possible D gene (5 bases). The germline gives CDR1 DFQATT, CDR2 SNEGSKA (reference sequence). The CDR3 consists of 15 residues. V lost 2 bases and J lost 7, with 17 bases in between. Written as DNA, the CDR3 is TGCAGTGCTAGAATGGCAGGGCTGCTTGACGGGGAGCTGTTTTTT. Translation: CSARMAGLLDGELFF.

The V call is TRBV6-2 or TRBV6-3, the J call TRBJ2-1, with D possibly being TRBD2 (6 bases). V lost 0 bases, J lost 4 bases, and 13 bases lay in between. The CDR3 is 16 residues long. The germline gives CDR1 MNHEY, CDR2 SVGEGT. This CDR3 is CASSYSQGGGYNEQFF. The CDR3 region has the DNA TGTGCCAGCAGTTACTCTCAGGGAGGCGGGTACAATGAGCAGTTCTTC.

In this sample, this clonotype turned up once. V and J are TRBV10-1 and TRBJ2-7, with 9 bases matching TRBD2. This CDR3 is 15 amino acids long. Trimming took 3 bases from V and 1 from J; bases not matched to a gene: 4. Germline V CDR1 and CDR2: WNHNN, SYGVQD (reference sequence). The CDR3 sequence is CASSDPSGGSYEQYF. The DNA of the CDR3 is TGCGCCAGCAGTGACCCGAGCGGGGGGTCCTACGAGCAGTACTTC.

This clonotype occurred many times. The genes are TRBV27 and TRBJ2-4; 8 positions agree with TRBD1. The V segment lost 5 bases and the J segment 6 bases; nucleotides outside the gene matches: 3. Per germline, CDR1 MNHEY and CDR2 SMNVEV (reference sequence). This CDR3 contains 13 residues. The CDR3 DNA is TGTGCCAGCAGTCGTGACAGGGGAAACATTCAGTACTTC. This encodes CASSRDRGNIQYF.

There are a few counts of this clonotype. This rearrangement joins TRBV12-3 or TRBV12-4 to TRBJ1-1; weak D call: TRBD1 (6 bases). The ends were cut back, 0 bases at V and 1 base at J, with 9 bases in the middle. This CDR3 is built from 15 residues. The CDR3 sequence: CASSLAWGANTEAFF. DNA for the CDR3: TGTGCCAGCAGTTTAGCGTGGGGGGCGAACACTGAAGCTTTCTTT.

This clonotype was picked up a small number of times. J is TRBJ2-6 and V is TRBV29-1; perhaps TRBD2 as D (6 bases). Trimming left V 4 bases short and J 2 bases short, with 9 bases between. The CDR3 extends over 14 amino acids. From germline, CDR1 is SQVTM and CDR2 ANQGSEA. The CDR3 nucleotides read TGCAGCGTTGCGGGGGATACTGGGGCCAACGTCCTGACTTTC. It specifies CSVAGDTGANVLTF.